The TCR beta chain under discussion was sequenced for a study of T cell responses to AZD1222 COVID-19 vaccine. Study outcomes and limitations: Of the AZD1222 recipients, only five to seven were seropositive at baseline. Regions left unmutated in variants are reportedly the target of nearly half of spike-specific TCRs. Along spike, vaccine-associated CD4 TCRs were found throughout, with dominance at 160-218 and 743-854.

The CDR3 contains 13 residues. In germline, CDR1 is SGHKS, CDR2 YYEKEE (reference sequence). V was cut by 3 bases and J by 7 bases, with 11 bases left in between. The table lists this clone with a count of one. The antigen remains unidentified. Method: immunoSEQ multiplex PCR; TCRdb's copy keeps in-frame clones and lacks some. The data hold about 160,000 clones, with approximately 90% observed a single time. The receptor's source is an adult in good health. This chain connects TRBV5-5 to TRBJ2-1; D possibly uses TRBD1 or TRBD2 (5 bases each). Sequences were derived from peripheral blood, sampled on day 0 of AZD1222 vaccination. CDR3 in amino acids: CASSWDRWNEQFF. CDR3 bases: TGTGCCAGCAGCTGGGACCGTTGGAATGAGCAGTTCTTC.